This T cell receptor (beta chain) was recorded in a study of T cell responses to AZD1222 COVID-19 vaccine. About the research overall: Pooling covered second doses at about 4 or about 12 weeks. The study's findings and limits: Most donors were white British, females outnumbered males, and clonal diversity was possibly underestimated. Only a handful of AZD1222 recipients, several in all, had baseline seropositivity. Vaccine-related CD4 TCRs covered spike, predominating at 160-218 and 743-854.

The repertoire was sequenced with immunoSEQ multiplex PCR; TCRdb's copy has only in-frame clones and lacks some. This repertoire shows fewer than 120,000 clones, about 88% found once; its top ten account for over 1.5%. This clone showed up just once. Its antigen is as yet unknown. Germline values: CDR1 WNHNN, CDR2 SYGVQD (reference sequence). The CDR3 runs to 16 residues. Trimming removed 5 bases from V and 6 bases from J; junction bases left unmatched: 15. The clonotype was recovered from an adult in good health. The sample here was peripheral blood, taken on day 0 of AZD1222 vaccination. This chain uses TRBV10-1 with TRBJ2-7; 8 bases are shared with TRBD2. The CDR3 DNA follows: TGCGCCAGCAGTAAAGGAGCGGGGGCCCAACTCGGCGAGCAGTACTTC. It translates to CASSKGAGAQLGEQYF.